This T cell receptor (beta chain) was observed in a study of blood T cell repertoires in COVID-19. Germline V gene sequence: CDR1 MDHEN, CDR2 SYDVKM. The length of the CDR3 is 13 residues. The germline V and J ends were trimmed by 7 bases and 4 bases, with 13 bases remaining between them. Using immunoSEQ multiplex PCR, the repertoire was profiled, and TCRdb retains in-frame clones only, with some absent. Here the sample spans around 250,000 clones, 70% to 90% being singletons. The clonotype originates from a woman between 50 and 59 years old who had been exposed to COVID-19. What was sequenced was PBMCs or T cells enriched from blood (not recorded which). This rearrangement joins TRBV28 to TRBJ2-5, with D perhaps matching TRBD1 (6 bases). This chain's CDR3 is CASNPQGGETQYF. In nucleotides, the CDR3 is TGTGCCAGCAATCCACAGGGTGGAGAGACCCAGTACTTC. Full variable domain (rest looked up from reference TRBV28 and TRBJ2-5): DVKVTQSSRYLVKRTGEKVFLECVQDMDHENMFWYRQDPGLGLRLIYFSYDVKMKEKGDIPEGYSVSREKKERFSLILESASTNQTSMYLCASNPQGGETQYFGPGTRLLVL.